The 4 T cell receptor beta chains presented below share a single source sample, sequenced in a study of T-cell memory formation after mild COVID-19. TCRdb fed the 5' RACE reads into MiXCR, producing one record per CDR3 protein. The data contain 120,000 to 150,000 distinct CDR3 sequences, roughly 6.3% of them singletons. Material for sequencing was PBMCs or a T cell subset sorted from them (not recorded which). The origin of the receptors is an adult woman who had mild COVID-19 (a few samples of this study predate the infection). Cell type and time point are not known.

This clonotype has more than one count but fewer than ten. The chain carries TRBV5-1 and TRBJ1-2; D might be TRBD1 (5 bases). Per the germline V gene, CDR1 is SGHRS and CDR2 is YFSETQ. The CDR3 has 16 residues. V dropped 0 bases and J dropped 0 bases, with 12 bases sitting between them. The CDR3 nucleotides are TGCGCCAGCAGCTTGGAGTCAGGGCTTGCTAACTATGGCTACACCTTC. Its translation is CASSLESGLANYGYTF.

This clonotype has only a few counts. The chain links TRBV12-3 or TRBV12-4 to TRBJ2-5; 7 positions agree with TRBD2. J lost 5 bases, V lost 5 bases, and 14 bases had no gene match. There are 16 residues in the CDR3. DNA for the CDR3: TGTGCCAGCAGTCCCGCCTTAGCGGGCCCCGCGGAGACCCAGTACTTC. Translating it yields CASSPALAGPAETQYF.

The V and J genes are TRBV6-6 and TRBJ2-7; unclear D gene. The CDR3 length is 15 residues. Trimming took off 2 bases at V and 0 bases at J, with 11 bases between the two ends. CDR1 is MNHNY, CDR2 SVGAGI, per germline (reference sequence). The CDR3 nucleotides are TGTGCCAGCAGTTACCCCGGACCAAGCTCCTACGAGCAGTACTTC. This codes for CASSYPGPSSYEQYF.

There are many counts of this clonotype. This chain joins TRBV7-2 and TRBJ2-3; 12 bases fit TRBD2. The ends lost 5 bases at V and 4 bases at J; junction bases unmatched: 7. The CDR3 extends over 16 amino acids. Germline CDR1 is SGHTA and CDR2 is FQGNSA. In nucleotides, the CDR3 is TGTGCCAGCAGCCCCAGGACTAGCGGGAACTCAGATACGCAGTATTTT. This sequence encodes CASSPRTSGNSDTQYF. The full variable domain, completed using reference TRBV7-2 and TRBJ2-3, is GAGVSQSPSNKVTEKGKDVELRCDPISGHTALYWYRQSLGQGLEFLIYFQGNSAPDKSGLPSDRFSAERTGGSVSTLTIQRTQQEDSAVYLCASSPRTSGNSDTQYFGPGTRLTVL.